Below, 13 T cell receptor beta chains from the same sample are listed, as sequenced in a study of cytomegalovirus exposure and HLA in healthy donors. The PCR was carried out with 60 Vbeta primers and 13 Jbeta primers. Data came from immunoSEQ multiplex PCR; TCRdb stores just in-frame clones and leaves some out. The data hold roughly 90,000 clones, with 78% observed a single time. Sequencing was done on a sample of PBMCs. These receptors were taken from a middle-aged woman in good health and CMV-seropositive.

The genes are TRBV2 and TRBJ2-7; possible D gene TRBD2, 5 bases. Germline values: CDR1 SNHLY, CDR2 FYNNEI. CDR3 length: 14 amino acids. V lost 3 bases to trimming and J lost 5 bases, with 14 bases between them. CDR3 residues: CASSDWGDPNEQYF. The CDR3 DNA follows: TGTGCCAGCAGTGATTGGGGAGATCCTAACGAGCAGTACTTC.

The gene calls are TRBV28 and TRBJ2-2; a possible D gene is TRBD2 (5 bases). The germline gives CDR1 MDHEN, CDR2 SYDVKM. V was shortened by 8 bases and J by 7 bases, with 26 bases between the two germline ends. This CDR3 contains 17 residues. This chain's CDR3 is CASLSLGGLARGGELFF. CDR3 nucleotide sequence: TGTGCCAGCCTCTCCCTCGGCGGGTTGGCCAGAGGCGGGGAGCTGTTTTTT.

This clone was recorded once. The chain carries TRBV18 and TRBJ2-1, with TRBD1 matching 9 bases. The length of the CDR3 is 16 residues. V lost 2 bases and J lost 7; bases outside the gene matches: 9. The germline gives CDR1 KGHSH, CDR2 LQKENI. The CDR3 nucleotides are TGTGCCAGCTCACCAAGCCCGACGGGACAGGGTAATGAGCAGTTCTTC. Translation: CASSPSPTGQGNEQFF.

This clone was observed a single time. The chain employs TRBV5-6 and TRBJ1-1, with a weak D call TRBD1 (5 bases). The CDR3 consists of 15 residues. V was clipped by 4 bases and J by 1 base, with 14 bases between them. Germline lookup yields CDR1 SGHDT and CDR2 YYEEEE. CDR3 bases: TGTGCCAGCAGCCTCTTGGGGGGAGGGAACACTGAAGCTTTCTTT. Its protein product is CASSLLGGGNTEAFF.

The chain employs TRBV2 and TRBJ2-5; TRBD2 aligns across 9 bases. With V trimmed by 6 bases and J by 5 bases, 10 bases remained unmatched. The germline V gene encodes CDR1 SNHLY and CDR2 FYNNEI. CDR3 length: 15 amino acids. This CDR3 reads CASRDSLAGPETQYF. The DNA for the CDR3 is TGTGCCAGCAGGGACTCCCTAGCGGGACCCGAGACCCAGTACTTC.

The rearrangement uses TRBV7-2 and TRBJ2-5, with TRBD2 matching 10 bases. Losses at the gene ends were 5 bases for V and 5 bases for J; bases not matched to a gene: 8. The CDR3 is 15 residues long. Germline CDR1 reads SGHTA; CDR2 reads FQGNSA. CDR3 in DNA: TGTGCCAGCAGCCCCTCTCTAGCGGGAGTGGAGACCCAGTACTTC. Translating gives CASSPSLAGVETQYF.

This clone has only a few counts. This chain uses TRBV7-6 with TRBJ1-1; 8 bases line up with TRBD1. V gave up 5 bases and J gave up 4 bases; unmatched junction bases: 6. This CDR3 spans 14 amino acids. Germline CDR1 reads SGHVS; CDR2 reads FNYEAQ. The CDR3 region is CASSRQGASTEAFF. The CDR3 DNA is TGTGCCAGCAGCCGGCAGGGGGCTAGCACTGAAGCTTTCTTT.

Points on this clone: Different DNA sequences within this sample yield the same CDR3. This chain links TRBV27 with TRBJ2-7, with TRBD1 identical over 11 bases. There are 14 residues in the CDR3. In germline, CDR1 is MNHEY, CDR2 SMNVEV (reference sequence). The V and J ends lost 5 bases and 4 bases, in that order; junction bases with no gene match: 4. The CDR3 region has the DNA TGTGCCAGCAGTCCAGGGACAGGGGGTTACGAGCAGTACTTC. It codes for CASSPGTGGYEQYF.

This chain joins TRBV5-4 and TRBJ2-7; possible D gene TRBD2, 6 bases. The CDR3 has 14 residues. V was shortened by 2 bases and J by 2 bases, with 11 bases between the two germline ends. Germline V gives CDR1 SGHNT, CDR2 YYREEE (reference sequence). The CDR3 spells CASSLGAGAYEQYF. CDR3 coding DNA: TGTGCCAGCAGCTTAGGAGCGGGCGCCTACGAGCAGTACTTC.

The CDR3 loop reads CASSRENPDTEAFF. CDR3 bases: TGTGCCAGCAGCCGCGAAAACCCCGACACTGAAGCTTTCTTT. The chain carries TRBV5-4 and TRBJ1-1; no clear D. CDR1 is SGHNT and CDR2 is YYREEE in the germline V gene (reference sequence). The germline V and J ends were trimmed by 4 bases and 3 bases, with 13 bases remaining between them. This CDR3 comprises 14 residues. The variable domain in full, with the rest retrieved from reference TRBV5-4 and TRBJ1-1, is ETGVTQSPTHLIKTRGQQVTLRCSSQSGHNTVSWYQQALGQGPQFIFQYYREEENGRGNFPPRFSGLQFPNYSSELNVNALELDDSALYLCASSRENPDTEAFFGQGTRLTVV.

The chain carries TRBV7-2 and TRBJ2-3, with 11 positions matching TRBD2. V trimming: 3 bases; J trimming: 6 bases; junction bases outside the gene matches: 5. CDR1 is SGHTA and CDR2 is FQGNSA in the germline V gene. CDR3 length: 15 amino acids. CDR3 nucleotide sequence: TGTGCCAGCAGCTTCTTCACTAGCGGGAGTGATACGCAGTATTTT. It yields the protein CASSFFTSGSDTQYF.

The gene calls are TRBV7-6 and TRBJ2-7; D is unclear. V dropped 5 bases and J dropped 5 bases, with 10 bases sitting between them. Germline CDR1 SGHVS, CDR2 FNYEAQ. The CDR3 contains 12 residues. In nucleotides, the CDR3 is TGTGCCAGCAGCCCACACCGGGACGAGCAGTACTTC. This codes for CASSPHRDEQYF. The full variable domain, with the rest looked up from reference TRBV7-6 and TRBJ2-7, is GAGVSQSPRYKVTKRGQDVALRCDPISGHVSLYWYRQALGQGPEFLTYFNYEAQQDKSGLPNDRFSAERPEGSISTLTIQRTEQRDSAMYRCASSPHRDEQYFGPGTRLTVT.

This sequence joins TRBV19 and TRBJ2-7, with a tentative D call TRBD2 (5 bases). CDR3 length: 14 residues. Trimming pared 1 base from V and 2 bases from J, leaving 9 bases between. Germline V gene lookup returns CDR1 LNHDA and CDR2 SQIVND (reference sequence). CDR3 loop: CASSIGPGAYEQYF. The DNA for the CDR3 is TGTGCCAGTAGTATAGGCCCCGGGGCCTACGAGCAGTACTTC.